The present T cell receptor beta chain was sequenced within a study of glioma-infiltrating T cells. TCR alpha and beta CDR3 regions were amplified from RNA using iRepertoire nested multiplex PCR. Each CDR3 protein is one row after TCRdb ran MiXCR on the multiplex PCR reads. Of 400,000 or so distinct CDR3 sequences listed, 41% are singletons. This clonotype has just a few counts. Its cognate antigen is unknown. Study-level points and caveats: CDR3 overlap between tissue and blood was very small.

Trimming cost V 3 bases and J 1 base, with 9 bases left between them. The CDR3 runs 15 residues. The germline CDR1 and CDR2 sequences are MNHEY and SMNVEV (reference sequence). Specimen: glioma tissue, nonneoplastic brain tissue, or PBMCs (not recorded which). The chain joins TRBV27 to TRBJ2-2; D not certain. The TCR sequence derives from a human donor with low-grade glioma or glioblastoma, undergoing nonglioma brain surgery, or in good health (not recorded which). DNA of the CDR3: TGTGCCAGCAGTTTCTCCCGTCTGAACACCGGGGAGCTGTTTTTT. Translated: CASSFSRLNTGELFF.